This record looks at one T cell receptor (beta chain) sequence and its context. Its antigen is still unknown. No base-level quality is on record; no much larger clone is a single base apart. The CDR3 regions of human TCRbeta chains were analyzed by immunosequencing. Per the source publication's procedure: TCRs in the repertoires were matched against a reference library of SARS-CoV-2-specific TCRs that had been generated with the MIRA antigen-specificity platform. Breadth was defined as the fraction of unique TCRs that were SARS-CoV-2-associated. Depth was defined as the fraction of total T cells that were SARS-CoV-2-associated. Each spike-specific TCR was assigned to its reactive spike region and to a CD4 or CD8 class using the MIRA data. Log10-transformed breadth and depth values were compared by one-way ANOVA with Sidak's multiple comparisons tests. Not all clones reach the TCRdb copy of this immuneACCESS table, which keeps in-frame sequences only. Checked studies attribute under half of the gap to unresolved V genes and leave the rest unexplained. V, J and clone size are those of that table, while D and trimming were read from the DNA. The sample has roughly 150,000 clones on record, around 93% of them singletons. The leading ten clones occupy 4.4% of the sample.

The time point label, read with the paper, signifies: baseline before first vaccination. Samples from vaccinated people were obtained from the UK trials COV001 and COV002, which included a single-blind randomized controlled phase 2/3 trial of AZD1222 (ChAdOx1 nCoV-19) in healthy adults. Trial participant PBMC samples were collected at day 0 and day 28 after the second dose for TCRbeta chain sequencing. This specimen comes from a study of T cell responses to AZD1222 COVID-19 vaccine (dated by TCRdb to about 2021). About the study as a whole: AZD1222 recipients whose second dose came at about 4 weeks and those whose second dose came at about 12 weeks were combined into one group, since spike-specific TCR depth and breadth did not differ between the two schedules. TCR sequencing was performed for more than 230 trial participants, of whom about 200 were given two doses of AZD1222 and some 25 were given two doses of MenACWY control vaccine. Trial participants were enrolled by age into subgroups of 18-55, 56-69 and 70-plus years, and about 150, 27 and 61 TCR-sequenced participants, respectively, were included in these subgroups.

The cysteine opens and the phenylalanine closes a CDR3 of 13 amino acids. Here the CDR3 DNA is all that survives: 39 bases in frame from base 1. V loses 0 bases of germline sequence and J loses 7 bases, and the interval between the two ends is 9 bases. CDR1 and CDR2, looked up from the germline V gene, are SGHTA and FQGNSA. On the study overall, not on this receptor specifically: Participants were mostly white British and included more females than males, and it was suggested by the authors that clonal diversity may have been underestimated. Because no samples from the day 14 peak response were available, repertoires could be characterized only after the peak T cell response. The 56-69-year group was small, and its depth increase did not reach significance, likely because of low power. Reportedly, almost half of the unique spike-specific TCRs recognized epitopes lying outside the regions that are mutated in the B.1.351 and B.1.1.7 variants. Conclusions about previously exposed vaccinees are limited because only six or seven AZD1222 recipients were SARS-CoV-2 seropositive at baseline. The whole spike protein was spanned by vaccine-associated CD4 TCRs, and dominant responses were seen in regions 160-218 and 743-854. A significant rise in spike-specific TCR breadth and depth was observed after two AZD1222 doses relative to day 0 and relative to MenACWY recipients.

The chain is encoded by TRBV7-2 joined to TRBJ1-2, and possibly TRBD1, on 5 matching bases. This TCR was recovered from an adult in good health. Here the sequenced sample was peripheral blood, taken on day 0 of AZD1222 vaccination. The CDR3: CASSLAPGRGYTF. The nucleotide sequence reads as follows: TGTGCCAGCAGCTTAGCGCCGGGACGTGGCTACACCTTC.